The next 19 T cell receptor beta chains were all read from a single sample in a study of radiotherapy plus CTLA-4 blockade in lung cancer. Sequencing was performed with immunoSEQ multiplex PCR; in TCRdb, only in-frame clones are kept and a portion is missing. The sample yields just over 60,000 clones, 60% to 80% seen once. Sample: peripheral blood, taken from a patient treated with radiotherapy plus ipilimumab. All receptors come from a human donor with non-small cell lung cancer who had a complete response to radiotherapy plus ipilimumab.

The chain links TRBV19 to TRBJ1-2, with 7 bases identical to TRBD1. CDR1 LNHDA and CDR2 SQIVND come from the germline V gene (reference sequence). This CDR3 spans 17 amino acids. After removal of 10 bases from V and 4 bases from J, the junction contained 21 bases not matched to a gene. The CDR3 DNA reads TGTGCCAATCACATTTCCGAAACGGGACAGAATTTCTATGGCTACACCTTC. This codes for CANHISETGQNFYGYTF.

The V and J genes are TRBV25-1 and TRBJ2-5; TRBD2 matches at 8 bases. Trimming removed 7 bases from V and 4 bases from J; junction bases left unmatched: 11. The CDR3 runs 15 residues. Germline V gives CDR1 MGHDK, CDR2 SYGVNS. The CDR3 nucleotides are TGTGCCAGCAATACCCAGCGGGGGCTAGGAGAGACCCAGTACTTC. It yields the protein CASNTQRGLGETQYF.

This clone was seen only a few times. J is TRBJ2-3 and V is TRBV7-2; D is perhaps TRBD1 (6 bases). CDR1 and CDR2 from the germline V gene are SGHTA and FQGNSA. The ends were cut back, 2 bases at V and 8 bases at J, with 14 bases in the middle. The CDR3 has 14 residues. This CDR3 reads CASSLRGLASTQYF. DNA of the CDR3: TGTGCCAGCAGCTTAAGGGGGTTAGCAAGTACGCAGTATTTT.

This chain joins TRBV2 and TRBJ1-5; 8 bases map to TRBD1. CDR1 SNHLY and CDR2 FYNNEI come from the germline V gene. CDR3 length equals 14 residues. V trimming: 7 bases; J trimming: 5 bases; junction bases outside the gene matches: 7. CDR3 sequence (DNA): TGTGCCAGCAAGGACAGGGAGGCCTATCAGCCCCAGCATTTT. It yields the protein CASKDREAYQPQHF.

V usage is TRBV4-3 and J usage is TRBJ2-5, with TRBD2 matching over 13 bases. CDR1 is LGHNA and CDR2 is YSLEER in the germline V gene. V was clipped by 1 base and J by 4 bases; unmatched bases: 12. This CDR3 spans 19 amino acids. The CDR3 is CASSQGGTSGMIIGETQYF. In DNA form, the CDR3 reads TGCGCCAGCAGCCAAGGCGGGACTAGCGGGATGATTATAGGAGAGACCCAGTACTTC.

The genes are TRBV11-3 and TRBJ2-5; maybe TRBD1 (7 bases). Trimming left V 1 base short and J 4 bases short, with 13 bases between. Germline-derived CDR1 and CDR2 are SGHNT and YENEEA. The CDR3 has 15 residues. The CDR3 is CASSLGRQGLETQYF. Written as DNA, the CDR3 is TGTGCCAGCAGCTTAGGACGACAGGGACTAGAGACCCAGTACTTC.

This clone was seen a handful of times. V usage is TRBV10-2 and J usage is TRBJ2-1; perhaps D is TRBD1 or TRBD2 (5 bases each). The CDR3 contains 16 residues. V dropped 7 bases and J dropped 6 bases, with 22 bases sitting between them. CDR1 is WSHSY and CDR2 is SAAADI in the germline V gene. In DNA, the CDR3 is TGCGCCAGCATCCCCCCGGGGCAGCCGTATTTCAATGAGCAGTTCTTC. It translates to CASIPPGQPYFNEQFF.

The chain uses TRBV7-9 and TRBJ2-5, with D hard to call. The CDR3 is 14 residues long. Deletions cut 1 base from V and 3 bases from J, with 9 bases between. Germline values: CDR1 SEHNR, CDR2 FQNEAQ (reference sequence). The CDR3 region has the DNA TGTGCCAGCAGCTTAGGGCTAGTCGAAGAGACCCAGTACTTC. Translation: CASSLGLVEETQYF. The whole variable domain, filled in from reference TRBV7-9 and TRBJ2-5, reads DTGVSQNPRHKITKRGQNVTFRCDPISEHNRLYWYRQTLGQGPEFLTYFQNEAQLEKSRLLSDRFSAERPKGSFSTLEIQRTEQGDSAMYLCASSLGLVEETQYFGPGTRLLVL.

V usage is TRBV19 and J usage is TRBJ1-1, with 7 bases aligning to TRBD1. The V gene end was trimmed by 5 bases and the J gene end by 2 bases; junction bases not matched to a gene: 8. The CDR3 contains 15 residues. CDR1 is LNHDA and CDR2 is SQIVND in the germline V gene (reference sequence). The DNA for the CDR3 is TGTGCCAGTAGTCAACCGGGACAGTTAAACACTGAAGCTTTCTTT. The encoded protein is CASSQPGQLNTEAFF.

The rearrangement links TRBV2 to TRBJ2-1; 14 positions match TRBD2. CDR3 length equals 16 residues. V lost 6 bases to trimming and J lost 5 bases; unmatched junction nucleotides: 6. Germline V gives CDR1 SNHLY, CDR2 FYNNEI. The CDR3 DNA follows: TGTGCCAGCAGAATGACTAGCGGGGGGGCCAACAATGAGCAGTTCTTC. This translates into CASRMTSGGANNEQFF.

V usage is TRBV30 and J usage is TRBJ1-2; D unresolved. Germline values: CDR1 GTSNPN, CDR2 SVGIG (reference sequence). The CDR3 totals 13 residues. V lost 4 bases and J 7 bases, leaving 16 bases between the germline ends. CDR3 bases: TGTGCCTGGAAGACACGGCTCAACCCTGGCTACACCTTC. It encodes CAWKTRLNPGYTF.

CDR3 in amino acids: CASSSTGGYQPQHF. CDR3 DNA: TGCGCCAGCAGCTCTACCGGGGGTTATCAGCCCCAGCATTTT. J is TRBJ1-5 and V is TRBV4-1; D possibly corresponds to TRBD1 (5 bases). CDR3 length equals 14 residues. V shed 5 bases and J shed 5 bases, with 13 bases lying between them. Germline CDR1 is MGHRA and CDR2 is YSYEKL.

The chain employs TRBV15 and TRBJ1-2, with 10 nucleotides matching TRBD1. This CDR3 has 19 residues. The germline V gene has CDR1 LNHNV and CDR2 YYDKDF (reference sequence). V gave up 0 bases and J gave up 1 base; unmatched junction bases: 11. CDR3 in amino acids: CATSRDFWGQGPLNYGYTF. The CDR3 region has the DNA TGTGCCACCAGCAGAGATTTTTGGGGACAGGGGCCACTTAACTATGGCTACACCTTC.

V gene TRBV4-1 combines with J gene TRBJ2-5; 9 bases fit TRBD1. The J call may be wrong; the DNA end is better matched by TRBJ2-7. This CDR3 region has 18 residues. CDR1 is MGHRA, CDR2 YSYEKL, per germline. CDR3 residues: CASSQDPGTGISSYEQYF. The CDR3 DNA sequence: TGCGCCAGCAGCCAAGACCCCGGGACAGGGATCTCTTCCTACGAGCAGTACTTC.

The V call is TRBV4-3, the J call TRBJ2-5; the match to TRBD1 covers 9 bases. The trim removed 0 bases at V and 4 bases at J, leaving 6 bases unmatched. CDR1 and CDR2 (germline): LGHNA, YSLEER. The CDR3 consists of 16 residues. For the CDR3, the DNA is TGCGCCAGCAGCCAAGATCGCGACAGGGGGTTAGAGACCCAGTACTTC. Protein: CASSQDRDRGLETQYF.

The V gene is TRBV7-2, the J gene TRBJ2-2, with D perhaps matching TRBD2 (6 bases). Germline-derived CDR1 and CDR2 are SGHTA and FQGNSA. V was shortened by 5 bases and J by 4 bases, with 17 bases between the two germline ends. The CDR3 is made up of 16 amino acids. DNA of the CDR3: TGTGCCAGCAGCCCCCCGGGACTTGGGGGCACCGGGGAGCTGTTTTTT. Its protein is CASSPPGLGGTGELFF. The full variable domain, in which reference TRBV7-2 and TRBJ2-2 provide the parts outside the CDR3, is GAGVSQSPSNKVTEKGKDVELRCDPISGHTALYWYRQSLGQGLEFLIYFQGNSAPDKSGLPSDRFSAERTGGSVSTLTIQRTQQEDSAVYLCASSPPGLGGTGELFFGEGSRLTVL.

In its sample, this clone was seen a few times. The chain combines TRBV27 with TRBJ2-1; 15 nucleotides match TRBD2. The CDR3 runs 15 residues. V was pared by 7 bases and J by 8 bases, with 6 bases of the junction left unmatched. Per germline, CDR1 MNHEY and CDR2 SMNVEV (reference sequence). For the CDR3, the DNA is TGTGCCAGCACCTGGACTAGCGGGAGGGTCTATGAGCAGTTCTTC. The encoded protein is CASTWTSGRVYEQFF.

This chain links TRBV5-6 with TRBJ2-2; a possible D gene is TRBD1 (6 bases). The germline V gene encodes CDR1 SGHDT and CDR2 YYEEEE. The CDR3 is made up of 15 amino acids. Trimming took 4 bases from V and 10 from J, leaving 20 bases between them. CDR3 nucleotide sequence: TGTGCCAGCAGCGGGTACAGGGTCCGGAAAGAGGAGCTGTTTTTT. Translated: CASSGYRVRKEELFF.

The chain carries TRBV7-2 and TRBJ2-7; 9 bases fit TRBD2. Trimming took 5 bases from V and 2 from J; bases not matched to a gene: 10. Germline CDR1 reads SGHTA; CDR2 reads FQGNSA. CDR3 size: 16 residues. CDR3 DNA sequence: TGTGCCAGCAGCGCCTGGCTAGCGGGGCTTCCCTACGAGCAGTACTTC. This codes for CASSAWLAGLPYEQYF.